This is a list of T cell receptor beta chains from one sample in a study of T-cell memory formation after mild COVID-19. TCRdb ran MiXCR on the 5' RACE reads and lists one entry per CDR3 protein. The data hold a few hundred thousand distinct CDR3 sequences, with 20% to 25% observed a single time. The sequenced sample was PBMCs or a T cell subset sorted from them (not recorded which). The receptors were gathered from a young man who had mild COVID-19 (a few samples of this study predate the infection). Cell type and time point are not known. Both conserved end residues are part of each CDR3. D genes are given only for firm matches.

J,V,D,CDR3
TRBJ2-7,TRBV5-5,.,CASSLGVYDEQYF
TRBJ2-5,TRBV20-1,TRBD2,CSAPAIGGWETQYF
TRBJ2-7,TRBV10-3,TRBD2,CAISDPPGGTYEQYF
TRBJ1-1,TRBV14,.,CASSQDLRLNTEAFF
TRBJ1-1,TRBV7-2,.,CASTQWGVTEAFF
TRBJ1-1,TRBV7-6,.,CASSSARKTEAFF
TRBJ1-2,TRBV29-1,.,CSVVEGQNYGYTF
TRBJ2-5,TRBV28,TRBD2,CASSLLAGLGETQYF
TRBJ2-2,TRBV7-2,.,CASSLDPTGTANTGELFF
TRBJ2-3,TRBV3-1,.,CASSLSRNLDTQYF
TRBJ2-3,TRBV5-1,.,CASSVGPRDGTDTQYF